This paragraph reports one TCR beta chain. Libraries were prepared by immunoSEQ multiplex PCR; TCRdb keeps only in-frame clonotypes and omits some of them. The sample has some 240,000 clones; around 83% are singletons. The source of the sample is a study of blood T cell repertoires in COVID-19. The CDR3 covers 15 residues. Germline V gene sequence: CDR1 SGHRS, CDR2 YFSETQ. The V and J ends lost 4 bases and 9 bases, in that order; junction bases with no gene match: 10. The clonotype comes from a woman aged 70-85 years with COVID-19, enrolled during active disease. Source material: peripheral blood. J is TRBJ2-1 and V is TRBV5-1, with 10 bases that match TRBD2. This CDR3 is CASSAPAGGGGEQFF. CDR3 DNA sequence: TGCGCCAGCAGCGCCCCAGCGGGAGGGGGGGGTGAGCAGTTCTTC.